This T cell receptor (beta chain) was captured in a study of cytomegalovirus exposure and HLA in healthy donors. The PCR used 60 Vbeta and 13 Jbeta primers. Data came from immunoSEQ multiplex PCR; TCRdb stores just in-frame clones and leaves some out. The sample contains about 190,000 clones, roughly 86% of which appear only once. This clone was seen once. This TCR was sampled from a man aged 40-49 years in good health and CMV-seropositive. Sequences were obtained from PBMCs.

In nucleotides, the CDR3 is TGTGCCAGTAGTATAGAGGGCAGTAACTACGAGCAGTACTTC. This codes for CASSIEGSNYEQYF. The chain uses TRBV19 and TRBJ2-7; D gene ambiguous. The V and J ends lost 0 bases and 3 bases respectively, with 9 bases between them. This CDR3 region has 14 residues. In germline, CDR1 is LNHDA, CDR2 SQIVND (reference sequence).